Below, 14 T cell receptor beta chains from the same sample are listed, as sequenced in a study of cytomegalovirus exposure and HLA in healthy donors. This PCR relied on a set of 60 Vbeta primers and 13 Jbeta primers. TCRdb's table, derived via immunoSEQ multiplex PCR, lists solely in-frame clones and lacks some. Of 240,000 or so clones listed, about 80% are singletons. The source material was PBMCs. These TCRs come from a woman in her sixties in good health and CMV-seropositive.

The chain's CDR3 is CASSQGTLVHQPQHF. In DNA form, the CDR3 reads TGTGCCAGCAGCCAGGGGACCTTAGTCCATCAGCCCCAGCATTTT. J is TRBJ1-5 and V is TRBV7-9; D might be TRBD1 (6 bases). This CDR3 is built from 15 residues. Germline CDR1 is SEHNR and CDR2 is FQNEAQ (reference sequence). Trimming removed 5 bases at V and 5 bases at J, with 16 bases between.

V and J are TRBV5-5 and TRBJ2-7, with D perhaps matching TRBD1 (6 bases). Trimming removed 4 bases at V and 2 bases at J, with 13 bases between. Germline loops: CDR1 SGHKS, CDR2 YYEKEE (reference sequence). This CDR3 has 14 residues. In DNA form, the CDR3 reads TGTGCCAGCAGCATAGGACAGCGAACCTACGAGCAGTACTTC. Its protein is CASSIGQRTYEQYF.

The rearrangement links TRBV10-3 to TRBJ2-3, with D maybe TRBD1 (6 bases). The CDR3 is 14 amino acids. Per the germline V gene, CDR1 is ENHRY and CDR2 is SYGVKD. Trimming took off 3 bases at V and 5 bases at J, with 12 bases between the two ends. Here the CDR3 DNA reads TGTGCCATCAGTGAAGGGCAGGGGTTAGATACGCAGTATTTT. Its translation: CAISEGQGLDTQYF.

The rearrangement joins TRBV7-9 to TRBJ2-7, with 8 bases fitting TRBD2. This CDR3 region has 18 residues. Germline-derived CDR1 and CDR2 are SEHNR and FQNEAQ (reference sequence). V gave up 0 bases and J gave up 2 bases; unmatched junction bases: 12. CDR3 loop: CASSLAGGGLGYPYEQYF. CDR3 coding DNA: TGTGCCAGCAGCTTAGCCGGGGGGGGACTAGGGTACCCCTACGAGCAGTACTTC.

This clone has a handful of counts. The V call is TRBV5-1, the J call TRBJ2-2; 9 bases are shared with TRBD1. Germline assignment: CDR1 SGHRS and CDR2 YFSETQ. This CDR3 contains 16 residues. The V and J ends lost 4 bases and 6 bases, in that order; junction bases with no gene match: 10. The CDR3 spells CASSKTWTGDPGELFF. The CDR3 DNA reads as TGCGCCAGCAGCAAGACATGGACAGGGGACCCCGGGGAGCTGTTTTTT.

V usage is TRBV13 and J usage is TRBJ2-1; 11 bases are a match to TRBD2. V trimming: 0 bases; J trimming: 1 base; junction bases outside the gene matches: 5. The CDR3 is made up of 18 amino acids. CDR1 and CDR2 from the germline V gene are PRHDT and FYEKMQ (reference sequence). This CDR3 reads CASSLGLAGVLSYNEQFF. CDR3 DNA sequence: TGTGCCAGCAGCTTAGGACTAGCGGGAGTGTTATCCTACAATGAGCAGTTCTTC.

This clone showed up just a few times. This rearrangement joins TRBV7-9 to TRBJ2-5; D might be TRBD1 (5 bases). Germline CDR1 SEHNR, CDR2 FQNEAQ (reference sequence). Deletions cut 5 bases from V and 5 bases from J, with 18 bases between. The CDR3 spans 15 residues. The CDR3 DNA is TGTGCCAGCAGCCCCCGGAGAATAGGGGTGGAGACCCAGTACTTC. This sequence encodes CASSPRRIGVETQYF.

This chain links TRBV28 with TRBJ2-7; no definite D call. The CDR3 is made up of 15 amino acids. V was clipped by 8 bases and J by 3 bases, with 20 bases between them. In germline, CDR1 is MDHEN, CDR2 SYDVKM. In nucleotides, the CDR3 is TGTGCCAGCGTAGCCGACCGTAGATCGTTCTACGAGCAGTACTTC. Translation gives CASVADRRSFYEQYF.

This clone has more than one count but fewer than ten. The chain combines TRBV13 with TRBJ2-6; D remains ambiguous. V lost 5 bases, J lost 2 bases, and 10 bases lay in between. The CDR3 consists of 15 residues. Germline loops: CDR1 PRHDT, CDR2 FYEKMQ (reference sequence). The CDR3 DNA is TGTGCCAGCAGCCTCAGATCACCTGGGGCCAACGTCCTGACTTTC. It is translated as CASSLRSPGANVLTF.

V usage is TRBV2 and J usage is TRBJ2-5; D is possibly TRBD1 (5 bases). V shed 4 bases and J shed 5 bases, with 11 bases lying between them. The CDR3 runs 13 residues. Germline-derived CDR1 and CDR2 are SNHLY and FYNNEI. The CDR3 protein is CASSVQGRETQYF. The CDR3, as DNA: TGTGCCAGCAGTGTTCAGGGTAGGGAGACCCAGTACTTC. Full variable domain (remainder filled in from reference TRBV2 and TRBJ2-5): EPEVTQTPSHQVTQMGQEVILRCVPISNHLYFYWYRQILGQKVEFLVSFYNNEISEKSEIFDDQFSVERPDGSNFTLKIRSTKLEDSAMYFCASSVQGRETQYFGPGTRLLVL.

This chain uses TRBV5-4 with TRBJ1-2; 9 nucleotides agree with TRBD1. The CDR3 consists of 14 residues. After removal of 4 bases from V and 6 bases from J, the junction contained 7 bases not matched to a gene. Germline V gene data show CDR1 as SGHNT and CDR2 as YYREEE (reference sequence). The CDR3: CASSHNRGRDGYTF. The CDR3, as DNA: TGTGCCAGCAGCCACAACAGGGGGCGCGATGGCTACACCTTC.

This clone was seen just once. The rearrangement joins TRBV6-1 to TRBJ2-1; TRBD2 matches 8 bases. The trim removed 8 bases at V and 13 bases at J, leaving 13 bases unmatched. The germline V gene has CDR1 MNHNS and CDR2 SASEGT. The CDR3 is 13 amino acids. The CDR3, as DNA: TGTGCCAGCCGGGAGCGGGAGAGGATTTTTCAGTTCTTC. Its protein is CASRERERIFQFF.

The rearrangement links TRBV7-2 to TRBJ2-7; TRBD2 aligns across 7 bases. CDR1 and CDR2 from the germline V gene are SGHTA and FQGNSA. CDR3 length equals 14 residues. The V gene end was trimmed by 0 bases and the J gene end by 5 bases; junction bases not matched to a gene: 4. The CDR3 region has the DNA TGTGCCAGCAGCTTAGCGGGAGGGCCGGACGAGCAGTACTTC. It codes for CASSLAGGPDEQYF.

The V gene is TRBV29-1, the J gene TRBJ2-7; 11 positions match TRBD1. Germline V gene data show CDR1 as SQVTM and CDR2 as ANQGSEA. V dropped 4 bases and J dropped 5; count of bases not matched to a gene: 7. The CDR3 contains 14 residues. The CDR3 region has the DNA TGCAGCGTTGGGGGCGGACAGGGGGCGGACGAGCAGTACTTC. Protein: CSVGGGQGADEQYF.